This T cell receptor beta chain was observed in a study of memory CD4+ T cells and cytomegalovirus serostatus. Per the authors' pipeline: After removing out-of-frame reads, millions of distinct TCRbeta sequences remained. Produced via immunoSEQ multiplex PCR; TCRdb's table is partial and in-frame only. V and J calls and clone size follow that table, whereas D and trimming were derived from the DNA. Here the sample spans 50,000 to 60,000 clones, approximately 80% being singletons. The CDR3 covers 16 residues. Germline V gene lookup returns CDR1 KGHSH and CDR2 LQKENI. The V gene end was trimmed by 4 bases and the J gene end by 4 bases; junction bases not matched to a gene: 12. A few counts support this clone. Its antigen is unknown. The sort gate was single viable CD3+CD4+CD8-CD45RO+ cells for memory CD4+ T cells. Total CD4+ T cells were enriched by CD4 positive selection. General study results and limits: The CMV-associated TCR signature appears largely within the CD4+ memory repertoire.

The sequenced sample consisted of memory CD4+ T cells from blood. The chain is built from TRBV18 and TRBJ2-7; 8 bases are shared with TRBD1. This sequence originates from an adult in good health and CMV-seropositive. The CDR3 coding sequence is TGTGCCAGCTCACGCGAGACAGGGGACTCCTGGTACGAGCAGTACTTC. Translating gives CASSRETGDSWYEQYF.